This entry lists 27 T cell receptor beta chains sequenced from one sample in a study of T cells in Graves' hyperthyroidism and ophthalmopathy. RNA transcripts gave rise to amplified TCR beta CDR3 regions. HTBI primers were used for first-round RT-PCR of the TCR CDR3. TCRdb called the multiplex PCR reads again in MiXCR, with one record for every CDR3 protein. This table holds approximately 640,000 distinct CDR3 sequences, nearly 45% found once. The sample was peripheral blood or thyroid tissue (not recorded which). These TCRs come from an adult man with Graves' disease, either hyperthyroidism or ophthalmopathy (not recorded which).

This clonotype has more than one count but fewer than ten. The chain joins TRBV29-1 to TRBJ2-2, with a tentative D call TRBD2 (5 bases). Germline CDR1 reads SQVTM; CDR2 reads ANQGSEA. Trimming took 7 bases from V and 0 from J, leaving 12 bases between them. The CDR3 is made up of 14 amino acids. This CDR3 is CSAEGRPNTGELFF. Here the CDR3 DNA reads TGCAGCGCCGAGGGTCGACCGAACACCGGGGAGCTGTTTTTT.

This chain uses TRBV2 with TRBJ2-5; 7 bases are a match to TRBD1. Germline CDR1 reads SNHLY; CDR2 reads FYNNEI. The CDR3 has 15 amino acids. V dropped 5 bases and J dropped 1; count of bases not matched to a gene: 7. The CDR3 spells CASSIAGTAQETQYF. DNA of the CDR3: TGTGCCAGCAGTATAGCAGGGACAGCCCAAGAGACCCAGTACTTC. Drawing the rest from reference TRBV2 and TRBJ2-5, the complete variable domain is EPEVTQTPSHQVTQMGQEVILRCVPISNHLYFYWYRQILGQKVEFLVSFYNNEISEKSEIFDDQFSVERPDGSNFTLKIRSTKLEDSAMYFCASSIAGTAQETQYFGPGTRLLVL.

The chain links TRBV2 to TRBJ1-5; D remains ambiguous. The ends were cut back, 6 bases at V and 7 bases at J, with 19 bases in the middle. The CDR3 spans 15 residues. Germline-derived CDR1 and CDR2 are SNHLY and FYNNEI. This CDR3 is CASSLAYRRGQPQHF. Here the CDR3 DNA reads TGTGCCAGCAGCTTAGCATACCGGCGGGGACAGCCCCAGCATTTT.

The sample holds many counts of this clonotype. The CDR3 coding sequence is TGTGCCAGCAGCTTGTCGCCCCTGAACACTGAAGCTTTCTTT. Translation: CASSLSPLNTEAFF. V gene TRBV7-8 combines with J gene TRBJ1-1; D ambiguous. Germline V gene sequence: CDR1 SGHVS, CDR2 FQNEAQ. Deletions cut 3 bases from V and 0 bases from J, with 8 bases between. The CDR3 is 14 residues long.

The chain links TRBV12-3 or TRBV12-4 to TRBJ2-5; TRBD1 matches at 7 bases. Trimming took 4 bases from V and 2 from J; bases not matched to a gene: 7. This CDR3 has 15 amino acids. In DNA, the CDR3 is TGTGCCAGCAGTTCTAACAGGGGTGGGCAAGAGACCCAGTACTTC. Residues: CASSSNRGGQETQYF.

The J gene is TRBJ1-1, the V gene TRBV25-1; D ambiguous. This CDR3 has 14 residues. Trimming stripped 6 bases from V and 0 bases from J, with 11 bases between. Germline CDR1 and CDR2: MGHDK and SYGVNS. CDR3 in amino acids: CASRSDMMNTEAFF. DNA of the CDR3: TGTGCCAGCAGATCTGACATGATGAACACTGAAGCTTTCTTT. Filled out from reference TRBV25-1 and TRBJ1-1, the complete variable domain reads EADIYQTPRYLVIGTGKKITLECSQTMGHDKMYWYQQDPGMELHLIHYSYGVNSTEKGDLSSESTVSRIRTEHFPLTLESARPSHTSQYLCASRSDMMNTEAFFGQGTRLTVV.

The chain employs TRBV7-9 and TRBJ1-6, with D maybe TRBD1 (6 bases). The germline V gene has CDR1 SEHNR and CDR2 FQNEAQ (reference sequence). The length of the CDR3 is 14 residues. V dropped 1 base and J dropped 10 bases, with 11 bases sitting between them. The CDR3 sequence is CASSLVQGRSPLHF. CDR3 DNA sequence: TGTGCCAGCAGCTTAGTACAGGGAAGATCACCCCTCCACTTT.

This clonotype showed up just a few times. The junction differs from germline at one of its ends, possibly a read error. As DNA, the CDR3 is TGCGCCAGCAGCTTGGGGACAGGGGAAGGTGGCTACACCTTC. Translated: CASSLGTGEGGYTF. The chain couples TRBV7-2 to TRBJ1-2; 10 nucleotides agree with TRBD1. CDR3 length: 14 residues. Germline values: CDR1 SGHTA, CDR2 FQGNSA.

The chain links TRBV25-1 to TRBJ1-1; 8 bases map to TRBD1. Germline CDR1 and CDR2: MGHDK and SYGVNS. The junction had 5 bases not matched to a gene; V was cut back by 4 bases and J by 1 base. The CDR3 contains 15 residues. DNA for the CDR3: TGTGCCAGCAGTGCTAGAGGACAGGGGAACACTGAAGCTTTCTTT. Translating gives CASSARGQGNTEAFF.

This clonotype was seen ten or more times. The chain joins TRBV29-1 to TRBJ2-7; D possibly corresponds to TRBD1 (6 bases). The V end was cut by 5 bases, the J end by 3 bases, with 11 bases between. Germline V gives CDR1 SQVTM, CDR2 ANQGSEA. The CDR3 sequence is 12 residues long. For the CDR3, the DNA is TGCAGCGTTCGCGCAGGGGTCTACGAGCAGTACTTC. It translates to CSVRAGVYEQYF.

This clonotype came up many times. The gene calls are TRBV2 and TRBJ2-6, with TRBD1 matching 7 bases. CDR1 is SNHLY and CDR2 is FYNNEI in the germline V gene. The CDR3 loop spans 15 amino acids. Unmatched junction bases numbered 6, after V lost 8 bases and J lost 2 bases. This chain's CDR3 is CASRQGSAGANVLTF. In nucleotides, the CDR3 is TGTGCCAGCCGACAGGGCAGCGCTGGGGCCAACGTCCTGACTTTC.

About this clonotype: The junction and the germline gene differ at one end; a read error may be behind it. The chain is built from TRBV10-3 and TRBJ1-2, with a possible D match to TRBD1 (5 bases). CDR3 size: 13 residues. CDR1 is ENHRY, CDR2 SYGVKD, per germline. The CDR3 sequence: CASSPGNGDGYTF. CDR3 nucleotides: TGTGCCAGCAGTCCAGGGAATGGGGATGGCTACACCTTC.

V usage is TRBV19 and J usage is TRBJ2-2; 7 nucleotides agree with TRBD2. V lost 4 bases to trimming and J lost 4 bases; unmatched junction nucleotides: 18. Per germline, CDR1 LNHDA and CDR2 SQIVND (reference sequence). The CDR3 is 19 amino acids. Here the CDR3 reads CASSKGPRIAGLFTGELFF. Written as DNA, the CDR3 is TGTGCCAGTAGTAAGGGCCCAAGGATAGCGGGTCTTTTCACCGGGGAGCTGTTTTTT.

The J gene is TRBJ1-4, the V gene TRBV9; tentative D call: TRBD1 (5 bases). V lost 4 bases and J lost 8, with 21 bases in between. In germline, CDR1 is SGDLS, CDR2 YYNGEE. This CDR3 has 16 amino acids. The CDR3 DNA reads TGTGCCAGCAGCCCAAGCGGGCCACGGTCAGGGGAAAAACTGTTTTTT. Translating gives CASSPSGPRSGEKLFF.

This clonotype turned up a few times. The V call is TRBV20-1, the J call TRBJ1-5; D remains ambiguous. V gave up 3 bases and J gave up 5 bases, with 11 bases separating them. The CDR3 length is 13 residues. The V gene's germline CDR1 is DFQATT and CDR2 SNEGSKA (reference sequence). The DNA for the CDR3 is TGCAGTGCTAGTTTTCGGGCCCATCAGCCCCAGCATTTT. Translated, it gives CSASFRAHQPQHF.

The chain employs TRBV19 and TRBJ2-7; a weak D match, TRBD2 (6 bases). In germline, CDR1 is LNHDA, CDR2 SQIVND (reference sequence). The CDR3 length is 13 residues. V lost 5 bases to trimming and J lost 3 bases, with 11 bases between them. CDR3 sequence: CASSFRDFYEQYF. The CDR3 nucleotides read TGTGCCAGTAGTTTCCGGGACTTCTACGAGCAGTACTTC.

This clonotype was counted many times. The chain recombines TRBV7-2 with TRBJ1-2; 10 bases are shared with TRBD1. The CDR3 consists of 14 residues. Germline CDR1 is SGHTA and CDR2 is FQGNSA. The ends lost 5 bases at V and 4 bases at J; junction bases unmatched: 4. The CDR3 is CASSTRQGAYGYTF. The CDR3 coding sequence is TGTGCCAGCAGCACAAGACAGGGGGCCTATGGCTACACCTTC. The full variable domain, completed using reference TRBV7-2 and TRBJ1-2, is GAGVSQSPSNKVTEKGKDVELRCDPISGHTALYWYRQSLGQGLEFLIYFQGNSAPDKSGLPSDRFSAERTGGSVSTLTIQRTQQEDSAVYLCASSTRQGAYGYTFGSGTRLTVV.

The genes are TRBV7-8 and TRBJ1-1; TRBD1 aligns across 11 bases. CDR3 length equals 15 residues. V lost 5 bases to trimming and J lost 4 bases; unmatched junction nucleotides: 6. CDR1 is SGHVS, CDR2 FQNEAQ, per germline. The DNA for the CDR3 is TGTGCCAGCAGCGTGGACAGGGGGCGCGTCACTGAAGCTTTCTTT. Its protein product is CASSVDRGRVTEAFF.

The CDR3 loop reads CASSTGAPGNSPLHF. DNA of the CDR3: TGTGCCAGCTCAACAGGGGCCCCAGGGAATTCACCCCTCCACTTT. This chain links TRBV2 with TRBJ1-6; 7 bases agree with TRBD1. The CDR3 runs to 15 residues. The germline V gene has CDR1 SNHLY and CDR2 FYNNEI. Losses at the gene ends were 8 bases for V and 7 bases for J; bases not matched to a gene: 11. Using reference TRBV2 and TRBJ1-6 for the parts outside the CDR3, the full variable domain is EPEVTQTPSHQVTQMGQEVILRCVPISNHLYFYWYRQILGQKVEFLVSFYNNEISEKSEIFDDQFSVERPDGSNFTLKIRSTKLEDSAMYFCASSTGAPGNSPLHFGNGTRLTVT.

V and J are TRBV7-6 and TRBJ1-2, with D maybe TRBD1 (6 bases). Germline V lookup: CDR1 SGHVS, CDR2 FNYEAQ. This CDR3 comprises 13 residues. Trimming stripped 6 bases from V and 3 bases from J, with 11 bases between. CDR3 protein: CASRGGQHYGYTF. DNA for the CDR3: TGTGCCAGCAGAGGCGGACAGCACTATGGCTACACCTTC.

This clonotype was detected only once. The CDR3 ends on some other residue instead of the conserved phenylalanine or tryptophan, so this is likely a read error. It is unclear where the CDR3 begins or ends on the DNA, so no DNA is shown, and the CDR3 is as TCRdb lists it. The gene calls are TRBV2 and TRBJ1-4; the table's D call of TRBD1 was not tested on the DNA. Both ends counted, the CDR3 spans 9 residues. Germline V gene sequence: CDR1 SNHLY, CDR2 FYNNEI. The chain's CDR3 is CASSDTGGG.

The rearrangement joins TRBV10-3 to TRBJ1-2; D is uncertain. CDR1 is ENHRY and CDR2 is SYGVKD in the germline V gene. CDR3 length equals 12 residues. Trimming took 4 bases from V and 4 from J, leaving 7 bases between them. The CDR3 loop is CAISGPAYGYTF. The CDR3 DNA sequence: TGTGCCATCAGTGGGCCCGCCTATGGCTACACCTTC.

CDR3 in amino acids: CASSPPDRGRTPEQYF. In DNA form, the CDR3 reads TGTGCCAGCAGCCCCCCGGACAGGGGTCGAACGCCTGAGCAGTACTTC. V and J are TRBV11-2 and TRBJ2-7; 9 nucleotides agree with TRBD1. J lost 7 bases, V lost 5 bases, and 15 bases had no gene match. Germline CDR1 SGHAT, CDR2 FQNNGV. The CDR3 has 16 residues.

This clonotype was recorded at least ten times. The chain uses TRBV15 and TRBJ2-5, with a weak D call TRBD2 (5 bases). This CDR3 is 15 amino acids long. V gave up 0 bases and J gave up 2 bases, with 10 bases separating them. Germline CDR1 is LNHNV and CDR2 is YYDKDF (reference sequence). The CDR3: CATSRDRSGQETQYF. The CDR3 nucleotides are TGTGCCACCAGCAGAGATCGAAGCGGACAAGAGACCCAGTACTTC.

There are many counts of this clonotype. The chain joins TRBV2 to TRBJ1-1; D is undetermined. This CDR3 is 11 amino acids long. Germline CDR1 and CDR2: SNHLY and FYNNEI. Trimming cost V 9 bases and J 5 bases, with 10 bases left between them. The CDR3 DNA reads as TGTGCCAGTCTTAGTAGGACTGAAGCTTTCTTT. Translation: CASLSRTEAFF.

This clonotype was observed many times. Here the CDR3 DNA reads TGTGCCAGCAGCGATCACAGGGAAGGGGACACTGAAGCTTTCTTT. Encoded protein: CASSDHREGDTEAFF. V is TRBV12-3 or TRBV12-4 and J is TRBJ1-1; D might be TRBD1 (6 bases). The CDR3 is 15 residues long. V was pared by 6 bases and J by 3 bases, with 17 bases between.

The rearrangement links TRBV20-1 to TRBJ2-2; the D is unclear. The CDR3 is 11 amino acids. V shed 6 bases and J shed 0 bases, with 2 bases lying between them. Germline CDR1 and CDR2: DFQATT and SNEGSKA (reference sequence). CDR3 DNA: TGCAGTGCCCCGAACACCGGGGAGCTGTTTTTT. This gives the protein CSAPNTGELFF.